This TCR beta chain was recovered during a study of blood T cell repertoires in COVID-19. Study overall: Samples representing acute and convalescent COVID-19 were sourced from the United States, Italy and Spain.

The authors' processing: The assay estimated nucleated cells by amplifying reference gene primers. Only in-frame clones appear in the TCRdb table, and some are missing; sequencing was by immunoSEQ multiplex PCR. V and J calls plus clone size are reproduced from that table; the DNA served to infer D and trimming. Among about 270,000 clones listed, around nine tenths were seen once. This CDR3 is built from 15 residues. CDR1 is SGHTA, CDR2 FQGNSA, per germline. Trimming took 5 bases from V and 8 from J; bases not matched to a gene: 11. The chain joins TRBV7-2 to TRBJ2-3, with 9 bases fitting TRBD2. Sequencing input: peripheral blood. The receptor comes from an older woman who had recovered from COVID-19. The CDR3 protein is CASSGGRGGGRTQYF. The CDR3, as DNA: TGTGCCAGCAGCGGGGGCCGCGGGGGGGGCCGTACGCAGTATTTT.